This is a list of T cell receptor beta chains from one sample in a study of beta chain features in type 1 diabetes. Sequenced by immunoSEQ multiplex PCR; TCRdb stores in-frame clones only, minus some. Here the sample spans about 130,000 clones, nearly 9.5% being singletons. The sequenced sample consisted of central memory CD4+ T cells from blood. The receptors here all came from a man aged 18 to 29 in good health. Each CDR3 is given with its conserved first and last residue.

J gene	CDR3 length	V gene	CDR3 protein
TRBJ2-3	16	TRBV10-1	CASSDHRILGTDTQYF
TRBJ1-2	16	TRBV4-1	CASSPQDRGHNYGYTF
TRBJ1-6	14	TRBV23-1	CASTLRGRGSPLHF
TRBJ2-1	13	TRBV5-6	CASSWGGTNEQFF
TRBJ2-7	15	TRBV25-1	CASSRAGGQRYEQYF
TRBJ2-7	17	TRBV5-1	CASSLGASGRGSYEQYF
TRBJ2-6	15	TRBV14	CASRKLSSGANVLTF
TRBJ1-3	14	TRBV4-1	CASSDRTGGNTIYF
TRBJ2-3	14	TRBV4-2	CASSQVESTDTQYF
TRBJ2-5	15	TRBV2	CASSAWGGLRETQYF
TRBJ1-4	14	TRBV30	CAWSDGSTNEKLFF
TRBJ2-6	16	TRBV7-3	CASSLQGAQGANVLTF
TRBJ1-1	16	TRBV5-4	CASSTGQGAVVTEAFF
TRBJ2-6	15	TRBV6-5	CASSHRTSGANVLTF
TRBJ1-1	13	TRBV5-1	CASSLTGETEAFF
TRBJ2-1	14	TRBV7-2	CASSSDFTYNEQFF
TRBJ2-3	14	TRBV10-3	CAISRTGITDTQYF
TRBJ1-4	15	TRBV15	CATSRAPVGGEKLFF
TRBJ2-7	15	TRBV11-2	CASSRGTSGVYEQYF
TRBJ2-1	14	TRBV7-9	CASRGRDHTHEQFF
TRBJ2-2	14	TRBV6-4	CASSDTGNTGELFF
TRBJ2-5	13	TRBV6-5	CASSYPGQGNQYF
TRBJ2-2	15	TRBV2	CASSGLGGNTGELFF
TRBJ1-5	15	TRBV5-4	CASSKTAVWRQPQHF
TRBJ2-3	12	TRBV5-6	CASSSSADTQYF
TRBJ2-3	14	TRBV5-4	CASSPSGGWDTQYF
TRBJ2-3	16	TRBV4-2	CASSQAQGRGTDTQYF
TRBJ1-1	15	TRBV11-3	CASSAQTGPNTEAFF
TRBJ1-2	16	TRBV5-4	CASSPGQRLANYGYTF
TRBJ1-3	15	TRBV4-3	CASSEVHSIGNTIYF
TRBJ2-7	14	TRBV6-5	CASSSPDSSYEQYF
TRBJ2-7	13	TRBV11-2	CASSPRPGYEQYF
TRBJ2-4	17	TRBV4-3	CASSQEGAQFLKNIQYF
TRBJ2-7	15	TRBV7-9	CASSDLSGGHYEQYF
TRBJ1-5	14	TRBV27	CASSLRQDDQPQHF
TRBJ2-1	14	TRBV5-1	CASSPGGANNEQFF
TRBJ2-1	16	TRBV18	CASSVTQGRRDNEQFF
TRBJ1-6	13	TRBV30	CAWAGTGVSPLHF
TRBJ1-2	15	TRBV5-1	CASSADAGRNYGYTF
TRBJ2-6	13	TRBV6-4	CASSELGANVLTF
TRBJ1-2	15	TRBV27	CASRPRGQGAVGYTF
TRBJ1-4	15	TRBV19	CASTGAPNSNEKLFF
TRBJ2-1	18	TRBV7-2	CASSLLGTGTSGGDEQFF